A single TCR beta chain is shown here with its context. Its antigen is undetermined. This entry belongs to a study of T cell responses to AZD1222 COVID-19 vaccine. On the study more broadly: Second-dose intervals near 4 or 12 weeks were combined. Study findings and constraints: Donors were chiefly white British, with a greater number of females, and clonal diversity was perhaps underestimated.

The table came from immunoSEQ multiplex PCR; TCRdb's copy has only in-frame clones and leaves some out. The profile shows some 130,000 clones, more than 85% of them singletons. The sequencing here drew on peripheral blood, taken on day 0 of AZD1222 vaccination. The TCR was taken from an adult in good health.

This chain's CDR3 is CATSRGGQYYGYTF. The CDR3 DNA reads as TGTGCCACCAGCAGAGGGGGGCAGTACTATGGCTACACCTTC. The V gene is TRBV15, the J gene TRBJ1-2; a possible D gene is TRBD1 (6 bases). The germline gives CDR1 LNHNV, CDR2 YYDKDF (reference sequence). V was cut by 1 base and J by 3 bases, with 9 bases left in between. The CDR3 sequence is 14 residues long.